This is a list of T cell receptor beta chains from one sample in a study of human T cells and chemical hapten exposure. In TCRdb, the RACE reads were re-called with MiXCR into one record per CDR3 protein. This table holds fewer than 300,000 distinct CDR3 sequences, 8.6% found once. The sequences come from whole blood, collected in connection with sensitization to the hapten diphenylcyclopropenone (DPC). These receptors were obtained from a woman aged 35 to 49 with alopecia areata. Some clones in this sample may be carry-over from other donors' samples. Both conserved end residues are part of each CDR3.

J: TRBJ2-3; V: TRBV20-1; CDR3: CSATRVETDTQYF
J: TRBJ2-7; V: TRBV12-3/TRBV12-4; CDR3: CASSLGQGEYEQYF
J: TRBJ2-7; V: TRBV11-1; CDR3: CASSPRGVAGTYEQYF
J: TRBJ2-5; V: TRBV10-3; CDR3: CAISESSGQETQYF
J: TRBJ2-3; V: TRBV5-6; CDR3: CASTEFTDTQYF
J: TRBJ1-2; V: TRBV7-2; CDR3: CASSLSTGQIYGYTF
J: TRBJ2-1; V: TRBV4-2; CDR3: CASSKGSAGIEQFF
J: TRBJ2-2; V: TRBV15; CDR3: CATSRGSGRARGELFF
J: TRBJ1-5; V: TRBV4-2; CDR3: CASSQGGPGRNQPQHF
J: TRBJ2-1; V: TRBV7-3; CDR3: CASSFGRGGYEQFF
J: TRBJ1-6; V: TRBV11-1; CDR3: CASSLAQTSSPLHF
J: TRBJ1-1; V: TRBV12-3/TRBV12-4; CDR3: CASSSEGGGTEAFF
J: TRBJ1-4; V: TRBV11-2; CDR3: CASSARGSNEKLFF
J: TRBJ1-1; V: TRBV6-6; CDR3: CASSGAERGSEAFF
J: TRBJ2-2; V: TRBV7-6; CDR3: CASSPSGDVLGELFF
J: TRBJ2-5; V: TRBV7-8; CDR3: CASSFVSQETQYF
J: TRBJ2-1; V: TRBV12-3/TRBV12-4; CDR3: CASTPGTRAGNEQFF
J: TRBJ1-1; V: TRBV5-1; CDR3: CASSLARHSNTEAFF
J: TRBJ2-1; V: TRBV7-9; CDR3: CASSLVTGEQFF
J: TRBJ2-1; V: TRBV5-1; CDR3: CASSAALDNEQFF
J: TRBJ2-2; V: TRBV4-1; CDR3: CASSPSRAGKTGELFF
J: TRBJ1-5; V: TRBV7-2; CDR3: CASSPRTGFVGQPQHF
J: TRBJ2-7; V: TRBV20-1; CDR3: CSARRVRTDAYEQYF
J: TRBJ2-6; V: TRBV24-1; CDR3: CATSDPWTGGASGANVLTF
J: TRBJ2-3; V: TRBV5-4; CDR3: CASSLDRAGAQYF
J: TRBJ2-5; V: TRBV5-1; CDR3: CASSLGSMYQETQYF
J: TRBJ2-1; V: TRBV5-1; CDR3: CASSLTPGQENEQFF
J: TRBJ1-3; V: TRBV28; CDR3: CASSLGQGASGNTIYF
J: TRBJ2-7; V: TRBV10-3; CDR3: CAITAQSGRANEQYF
J: TRBJ1-1; V: TRBV27; CDR3: CASSLGTGGIAEAFF
J: TRBJ2-3; V: TRBV29-1; CDR3: CSVSLGTDTQYF
J: TRBJ2-7; V: TRBV5-1; CDR3: CASSSNRGAYEQYF
J: TRBJ2-7; V: TRBV5-4; CDR3: CASSLARDISYEQYF
J: TRBJ2-7; V: TRBV20-1; CDR3: CSAAQVAYEQYF
J: TRBJ2-3; V: TRBV7-2; CDR3: CASSDTRTDTQYF
J: TRBJ2-7; V: TRBV28; CDR3: CASSLAGTGPYEQYF
J: TRBJ2-1; V: TRBV4-2; CDR3: CASSQDGGRAARNEQFF
J: TRBJ2-7; V: TRBV12-3/TRBV12-4; CDR3: CASSLGAGASYEQYF
J: TRBJ2-7; V: TRBV5-1; CDR3: CASSGDARGSYEQYF
J: TRBJ2-3; V: TRBV5-1; CDR3: CASSLSESTDTQYF
J: TRBJ1-5; V: TRBV4-3; CDR3: CASSQDTGAANQPQHF
J: TRBJ1-6; V: TRBV5-5; CDR3: CASSFSGGLNSPLHF
J: TRBJ2-4; V: TRBV27; CDR3: CASGGAKNIQYF
J: TRBJ1-2; V: TRBV7-8; CDR3: CASSLEGRPNYGYTF
J: TRBJ2-7; V: TRBV20-1; CDR3: CSASAGVAYEQYF
J: TRBJ1-2; V: TRBV3-1; CDR3: CASSQDQDWRTVYGYTF
J: TRBJ2-7; V: TRBV6-6; CDR3: CASSYGDSGSYEQYF
J: TRBJ2-3; V: TRBV5-1; CDR3: CASSTGEDTQYF
J: TRBJ2-7; V: TRBV25-1; CDR3: CASSAKGNYEQYF
J: TRBJ2-2; V: TRBV3-1; CDR3: CASSQVPSGSGTGELFF